Described below is a single T cell receptor beta chain sequence and its context. Its specificity is not known. These data come from a study of blood T cells in healthy people across ages. General study points: Percentage of naive T cells showed a strong correlation with TCR beta diversity.

A second PCR, run for about 7 to 11 cycles, used a sample-barcoded 5' primer plus a J-beta primer mix. Every cDNA molecule carried a tag from a template-switch adaptor bearing 12 random nucleotides. One entry per CDR3 protein results from TCRdb running MiXCR on the 5' RACE reads. The sample shows about 1.5 million distinct CDR3 sequences, approximately 43% of them seen only once. V gave up 0 bases and J gave up 4 bases; unmatched junction bases: 9. CDR3 size: 16 residues. Germline CDR1 SGHDT, CDR2 YYEEEE. Approximately 9.1 milliliters was the volume of peripheral blood drawn from each donor. Every sample had a minimum of 6 million PBMCs isolated.

This receptor was obtained from a woman under 30 in good health. The rearrangement links TRBV5-6 to TRBJ1-2; 7 bases are a match to TRBD1. Sequenced input: blood. The CDR3: CASSLADRDWGYGYTF. CDR3 DNA: TGTGCCAGCAGCTTGGCAGACAGGGATTGGGGCTATGGCTACACCTTC.